This TCR beta chain was found in a study of OX40 agonist ivuxolimab in advanced cancers. Background on the study: Checkpoint inhibitors had been given previously to about 38% of patients.

The table came from immunoSEQ multiplex PCR; TCRdb's copy has only in-frame clones and leaves some out. Here the sample spans some 15,000 clones, approximately 80% being singletons. Enrollment shut out patients with autoimmune disease history or systemic immunosuppression. This CDR3 has 13 residues. Germline values: CDR1 SGHNT, CDR2 YENEEA. V lost 5 bases and J lost 3, with 11 bases in between. This sample comprised CD4+ or CD8+ T cells sorted from blood, obtained in a trial of the OX40 agonist ivuxolimab. J is TRBJ2-7 and V is TRBV11-3; TRBD1 might be the D (6 bases). The origin of this receptor is an adult with an advanced solid tumor such as melanoma, head and neck, liver or kidney cancer. In DNA form, the CDR3 reads TGTGCCAGCAGCGCAACAGGGTTCTACGAGCAGTACTTC. Translating it yields CASSATGFYEQYF.